Listed here are 14 T cell receptor beta chains from one sample, sequenced in a study of blood T cell repertoires in COVID-19. Libraries were prepared by immunoSEQ multiplex PCR; TCRdb keeps only in-frame clonotypes and omits some of them. The sample carries roughly 260,000 clones, roughly 86% recorded once. Sequenced material: peripheral blood. These receptors were taken from a man aged 40-55 years who had recovered from COVID-19.

The chain links TRBV27 to TRBJ2-1, with unresolved D. The germline V gene has CDR1 MNHEY and CDR2 SMNVEV (reference sequence). The CDR3 loop spans 15 amino acids. V gave up 5 bases and J gave up 2 bases, with 13 bases separating them. The chain's CDR3 is CASSDSSPAYNEQFF. The CDR3 DNA is TGTGCCAGCAGTGACTCCTCTCCGGCCTACAATGAGCAGTTCTTC.

This sequence joins TRBV5-1 and TRBJ1-6; 9 bases fit TRBD1. The CDR3 spans 15 residues. CDR1 SGHRS and CDR2 YFSETQ come from the germline V gene. The ends lost 4 bases at V and 3 bases at J; junction bases unmatched: 2. CDR3: CASSLGQGYNSPLHF. CDR3 nucleotides: TGCGCCAGCAGCCTGGGACAGGGCTATAATTCACCCCTCCACTTT.

V and J are TRBV7-7 and TRBJ2-2; TRBD2 might be the D (8 bases). The CDR3 extends over 15 amino acids. With 5 bases removed from V and 6 bases from J, the gap between germline ends came to 16 bases. Germline CDR1 reads SSHAT; CDR2 reads FNYEAQ (reference sequence). The CDR3 here is CASSRGGQGAGELFF. CDR3 nucleotides: TGTGCCAGCAGCCGGGGGGGGCAGGGGGCCGGGGAGCTGTTTTTT. The whole variable domain, remainder taken from reference TRBV7-7 and TRBJ2-2, is GAGVSQSPRYKVTKRGQDVTLRCDPISSHATLYWYQQALGQGPEFLTYFNYEAQPDKSGLPSDRFSAERPEGSISTLTIQRTEQRDSAMYRCASSRGGQGAGELFFGEGSRLTVL.

This chain links TRBV15 with TRBJ2-3; TRBD2 might be the D (7 bases). Germline lookup yields CDR1 LNHNV and CDR2 YYDKDF (reference sequence). The CDR3 sequence is 16 residues long. The V end lost 0 bases, the J end lost 1 base, and 11 bases lay between the germline ends. The CDR3 here is CATSRDRGAGTDTQYF. Written as DNA, the CDR3 is TGTGCCACCAGCAGAGATCGGGGGGCTGGCACAGATACGCAGTATTTT. The full variable domain, rest sourced from reference TRBV15 and TRBJ2-3, is DAMVIQNPRYQVTQFGKPVTLSCSQTLNHNVMYWYQQKSSQAPKLLFHYYDKDFNNEADTPDNFQSRRPNTSFCFLDIRSPGLGDTAMYLCATSRDRGAGTDTQYFGPGTRLTVL.

The rearrangement links TRBV5-1 to TRBJ2-7, with 12 bases lining up with TRBD2. Per the germline V gene, CDR1 is SGHRS and CDR2 is YFSETQ. The CDR3 length is 17 residues. Unmatched junction bases numbered 5, after V lost 1 base and J lost 0 bases. CDR3 sequence (DNA): TGCGCCAGCAGCTTGTTTCTAGCGGGAGGGTCCTCCTACGAGCAGTACTTC. Amino acids: CASSLFLAGGSSYEQYF.

CDR3 nucleotide sequence: TGTGCCAGCTCGGGAGGGGGTAATGAGCAGTTCTTC. Encoded protein: CASSGGGNEQFF. J is TRBJ2-1 and V is TRBV2, with TRBD2 identical over 8 bases. The CDR3 has 12 amino acids. The V segment lost 8 bases and the J segment 7 bases; nucleotides outside the gene matches: 4. The germline V gene has CDR1 SNHLY and CDR2 FYNNEI.

The gene calls are TRBV19 and TRBJ1-5; the D is unclear. V shed 4 bases and J shed 0 bases, with 13 bases lying between them. Germline loops: CDR1 LNHDA, CDR2 SQIVND (reference sequence). The CDR3 contains 16 residues. CDR3 DNA sequence: TGTGCCAGTAGTACACATATAAGACATAGCAATCAGCCCCAGCATTTT. Protein product: CASSTHIRHSNQPQHF.

The rearrangement uses TRBV19 and TRBJ1-3, with no clear D. CDR3 length equals 16 residues. V gave up 5 bases and J gave up 0 bases, with 14 bases separating them. Germline V gives CDR1 LNHDA, CDR2 SQIVND (reference sequence). DNA for the CDR3: TGTGCCAGTAGTTTTAACGGGTTCAGCTCTGGAAACACCATATATTTT. Translation: CASSFNGFSSGNTIYF. The full variable domain, its missing parts supplied by reference TRBV19 and TRBJ1-3, is DGGITQSPKYLFRKEGQNVTLSCEQNLNHDAMYWYRQDPGQGLRLIYYSQIVNDFQKGDIAEGYSVSREKKESFPLTVTSAQKNPTAFYLCASSFNGFSSGNTIYFGEGSWLTVV.

This clone appeared a single time. This chain connects TRBV7-6 to TRBJ2-7; D remains unclear. The CDR3 loop spans 15 amino acids. Looked up from germline, CDR1 is SGHVS and CDR2 is FNYEAQ. V gave up 1 base and J gave up 0 bases, with 10 bases separating them. The CDR3 loop reads CASSLEAPTSYEQYF. The CDR3 DNA follows: TGTGCCAGCAGCTTAGAAGCCCCCACCTCCTACGAGCAGTACTTC.

This clone was recorded once. The chain is built from TRBV6-6 and TRBJ1-3; TRBD1 aligns across 7 bases. The CDR3 spans 13 residues. V lost 0 bases to trimming and J lost 11 bases; unmatched junction nucleotides: 4. CDR1 and CDR2 (germline): MNHNY, SVGAGI (reference sequence). CDR3 coding DNA: TGTGCCAGCAGTTACTCGAGAGGGGGCCCCATATATTTT. Its protein product is CASSYSRGGPIYF.

The J gene is TRBJ2-2, the V gene TRBV10-3; TRBD2 might be the D (6 bases). Deletions cut 8 bases from V and 4 bases from J, with 11 bases between. From germline, CDR1 is ENHRY and CDR2 SYGVKD. This CDR3 is 13 amino acids long. Here the CDR3 DNA reads TGTGCCATCGCCGGGAGCTTCACCGGGGAGCTGTTTTTT. Protein: CAIAGSFTGELFF.

This clone came up a few times. This specimen includes other DNA sequences encoding the same CDR3. The chain combines TRBV18 with TRBJ2-7; 8 bases align to TRBD1. V gave up 3 bases and J gave up 2 bases; unmatched junction bases: 3. The germline CDR1 and CDR2 sequences are KGHSH and LQKENI. CDR3 length: 14 residues. The CDR3: CASSPGQGPYEQYF. The CDR3 region has the DNA TGTGCCAGCTCACCCGGACAGGGACCCTACGAGCAGTACTTC.

This chain links TRBV30 with TRBJ1-2; TRBD1 matches at 7 bases. With V trimmed by 3 bases and J by 0 bases, 7 bases remained unmatched. CDR1 is GTSNPN, CDR2 SVGIG, per germline (reference sequence). The CDR3 length is 15 residues. The CDR3 here is CAWRGTVNTNYGYTF. The CDR3 DNA sequence: TGTGCCTGGAGAGGGACAGTAAACACTAACTATGGCTACACCTTC.

The chain is built from TRBV9 and TRBJ1-3, with D perhaps matching TRBD1 (6 bases). Deletions cut 3 bases from V and 3 bases from J, with 10 bases between. Germline CDR1 and CDR2: SGDLS and YYNGEE. This CDR3 has 14 residues. Here the CDR3 DNA reads TGTGCCAGCAGCGCCGGGACAAATGGAAACACCATATATTTT. Encoded protein: CASSAGTNGNTIYF.